These 30 T cell receptor beta chains originate from one sample sequenced in a study of patients and donors after allogeneic stem cell transplantation. TCRdb analysed the RT-PCR reads with MiXCR anew, one entry per CDR3 protein. Of about 9,900 distinct CDR3 sequences listed, about 6% are singletons. Sequenced sample: blood, either unsorted or a sorted T cell fraction (not recorded which). The receptors originated from a human donor who was either an allogeneic HSCT recipient or a stem cell or donor lymphocyte infusion donor (not recorded which). It is not recorded whose cells these are; they may come from a transplant donor.

This clonotype was counted ten times or more. The CDR3, as DNA: TGTGCCAGCAGCTTAGTAGCGGGAGGTACCGGGGAGCTGTTTTTT. As protein: CASSLVAGGTGELFF. This sequence joins TRBV7-8 and TRBJ2-2, with TRBD2 matching 10 bases. The CDR3 is made up of 15 amino acids. Germline lookup yields CDR1 SGHVS and CDR2 FQNEAQ. V dropped 1 base and J dropped 5; count of bases not matched to a gene: 1.

Only a few counts were recorded for this clonotype. The V and J genes are TRBV5-1 and TRBJ2-1; 9 bases map to TRBD1. The V gene end was trimmed by 0 bases and the J gene end by 14 bases; junction bases not matched to a gene: 3. This CDR3 spans 12 amino acids. CDR1 SGHRS and CDR2 YFSETQ come from the germline V gene. Written as DNA, the CDR3 is TGCGCCAGCAGCTTGGGGACAGGGGTAGAGTTCTTC. Encoded protein: CASSLGTGVEFF.

With respect to this clonotype: This may stem from a read error, because a much larger clone lies one nucleotide away. The chain joins TRBV5-1 to TRBJ2-1, with TRBD2 matching over 13 bases. Germline trimming cut 6 bases from V and 6 bases from J; bases unmatched to any gene: 9. Germline values: CDR1 SGHRS, CDR2 YFSETQ. The CDR3 covers 16 residues. As DNA, the CDR3 is TGCGCCAGCACCAAGGGACTAGCGGGAACCTTCAATGAGCAGTTCTTC. Encoded protein: CASTKGLAGTFNEQFF.

This clonotype appeared a few times. The chain couples TRBV6-2 or TRBV6-3 to TRBJ2-7; possibly TRBD1 for D (6 bases). The CDR3 sequence is 14 residues long. The V end was cut by 5 bases, the J end by 3 bases, with 14 bases between. Germline-derived CDR1 and CDR2 are MNHEY and SVGEGT. CDR3 loop: CASSPLGAFYEQYF. The CDR3 nucleotides read TGTGCCAGCAGTCCCCTGGGGGCCTTCTACGAGCAGTACTTC.

This clonotype was counted ten times or more. The chain recombines TRBV20-1 with TRBJ2-3; D might be TRBD2 (5 bases). The V end was cut by 0 bases, the J end by 1 base, with 8 bases between. The CDR3 runs to 14 residues. Per germline, CDR1 DFQATT and CDR2 SNEGSKA (reference sequence). CDR3 sequence reads: CSARDERGTDTQYF. For the CDR3, the DNA is TGCAGTGCTAGAGATGAGAGGGGCACAGATACGCAGTATTTT.

In its sample, this clonotype is medium-sized. The V gene is TRBV27, the J gene TRBJ1-2; TRBD1 might be the D (6 bases). In germline, CDR1 is MNHEY, CDR2 SMNVEV (reference sequence). V gave up 5 bases and J gave up 4 bases, with 14 bases separating them. This CDR3 contains 14 residues. This CDR3 is CASSLAGATYGYTF. CDR3 DNA sequence: TGTGCCAGCAGTCTCGCGGGGGCTACCTATGGCTACACCTTC.

The table lists this clonotype with many counts. V and J are TRBV7-8 and TRBJ2-2; tentatively, D is TRBD2 (7 bases). This CDR3 comprises 20 residues. Looked up from germline, CDR1 is SGHVS and CDR2 is FQNEAQ. V lost 1 base and J lost 2, with 23 bases in between. The CDR3 here is CASSLVPSGGSDRNTGELFF. The CDR3 coding sequence is TGTGCCAGCAGCTTAGTTCCCTCGGGGGGCTCTGATCGAAACACCGGGGAGCTGTTTTTT.

This clonotype was found a few times. The chain recombines TRBV18 with TRBJ2-3; 7 bases align to TRBD2. The CDR3 runs to 15 residues. Germline assignment: CDR1 KGHSH and CDR2 LQKENI. Trimming removed 3 bases from V and 6 bases from J; junction bases left unmatched: 9. The CDR3 region has the DNA TGTGCCAGCTCACCCCGGGGAGGGCCCACTGATACGCAGTATTTT. Translating it yields CASSPRGGPTDTQYF.

The table lists this clonotype with a few counts. V is TRBV6-5 and J is TRBJ2-7, with 8 bases that match TRBD2. Germline V lookup: CDR1 MNHEY, CDR2 SVGAGI. The CDR3 has 16 amino acids. Losses at the gene ends were 8 bases for V and 4 bases for J; bases not matched to a gene: 16. The CDR3 DNA reads TGTGCCAGCGCCCCCGGGGGGGCGGGGGTCCCATACGAGCAGTACTTC. Protein: CASAPGGAGVPYEQYF.

This clonotype was observed a handful of times. This sequence joins TRBV29-1 and TRBJ1-5, with 7 bases matching TRBD1. The CDR3 runs to 15 residues. Germline V gene data show CDR1 as SQVTM and CDR2 as ANQGSEA. The V and J ends lost 4 bases and 5 bases, in that order; junction bases with no gene match: 11. The CDR3 region is CSVVAGSTGDQPQHF. The DNA for the CDR3 is TGCAGCGTTGTCGCAGGGAGCACAGGGGATCAGCCCCAGCATTTT.

The rearrangement joins TRBV7-9 to TRBJ2-1; 13 bases match TRBD2. The V gene end was trimmed by 4 bases and the J gene end by 6 bases; junction bases not matched to a gene: 9. This CDR3 has 17 residues. Germline CDR1 SEHNR, CDR2 FQNEAQ (reference sequence). CDR3 residues: CASSSTGLAGFVNEQFF. The CDR3 bases are TGTGCCAGCAGCTCCACGGGACTAGCGGGATTTGTCAATGAGCAGTTCTTC.

This clonotype was picked up many times. The V and J genes are TRBV19 and TRBJ1-5; D is unresolved. Trimming left V 5 bases short and J 6 bases short, with 11 bases between. The CDR3 runs 13 residues. Germline loops: CDR1 LNHDA, CDR2 SQIVND (reference sequence). The CDR3 region has the DNA TGTGCCAGTAGTGCCGAAGCTAGTCAGCCCCAGCATTTT. Its protein product is CASSAEASQPQHF.

This clonotype was seen repeatedly, ten times or more. V is TRBV27 and J is TRBJ1-2, with TRBD1 matching over 9 bases. The V segment lost 3 bases and the J segment 3 bases; nucleotides outside the gene matches: 8. Germline V gene data show CDR1 as MNHEY and CDR2 as SMNVEV (reference sequence). This CDR3 comprises 16 residues. The DNA of the CDR3 is TGTGCCAGCAGTTTCCGCACGGACAGGGGATACTATGGCTACACCTTC. Residues: CASSFRTDRGYYGYTF.

The chain uses TRBV30 and TRBJ2-1, with TRBD2 identical over 9 bases. Germline CDR1 is GTSNPN and CDR2 is SVGIG (reference sequence). V lost 0 bases to trimming and J lost 9 bases; unmatched junction nucleotides: 6. The CDR3 contains 14 residues. The CDR3 reads CAWSVSGSSSEQFF. CDR3 sequence (DNA): TGTGCCTGGAGTGTTAGCGGGAGTTCAAGTGAGCAGTTCTTC.

This clonotype was detected many times. The chain links TRBV19 to TRBJ1-5, with a weak D call TRBD1 (5 bases). Trimming cost V 3 bases and J 7 bases, with 25 bases left between them. Looked up from germline, CDR1 is LNHDA and CDR2 is SQIVND (reference sequence). This CDR3 contains 18 residues. The CDR3, as DNA: TGTGCCAGTAGTATTTTGAAGGCTGAATGGGGCGGGGGACAGCCCCAGCATTTT. Translating gives CASSILKAEWGGGQPQHF.

The chain carries TRBV6-5 and TRBJ2-7; D perhaps matches TRBD2 (6 bases). Germline V gene lookup returns CDR1 MNHEY and CDR2 SVGAGI. The V end lost 5 bases, the J end lost 0 bases, and 11 bases lay between the germline ends. The CDR3 runs to 14 residues. For the CDR3, the DNA is TGTGCCAGCAGTAAACGGACTACCTCCTACGAGCAGTACTTC. Its protein is CASSKRTTSYEQYF.

This clonotype is labeled as medium-sized (0.01 to 0.1%). The chain combines TRBV29-1 with TRBJ1-1; 7 nucleotides line up with TRBD1. CDR3 size: 14 residues. Germline values: CDR1 SQVTM, CDR2 ANQGSEA. Losses at the gene ends were 3 bases for V and 0 bases for J; bases not matched to a gene: 4. CDR3 DNA sequence: TGCAGCGTTGATCGGACAGGACTGAACACTGAAGCTTTCTTT. This gives the protein CSVDRTGLNTEAFF.

This clonotype was counted ten times or more. The rearrangement uses TRBV11-2 and TRBJ2-1; no clear D. CDR3 size: 13 residues. From germline, CDR1 is SGHAT and CDR2 FQNNGV. V lost 0 bases and J lost 10, with 10 bases in between. The CDR3 is CASSLDLDAEQFF. CDR3 bases: TGTGCCAGCAGCTTAGATCTGGACGCAGAGCAGTTCTTC.

In its sample, this clonotype is medium-sized (0.01 to 0.1%). The chain recombines TRBV29-1 with TRBJ1-1, with 7 bases lining up with TRBD1. The V and J ends lost 7 bases and 3 bases, in that order; junction bases with no gene match: 11. The CDR3 contains 14 residues. The germline V gene has CDR1 SQVTM and CDR2 ANQGSEA. The CDR3 DNA follows: TGCAGCGCTAAGCCGGACAGGCGCGACACTGAAGCTTTCTTT. Translation gives CSAKPDRRDTEAFF.

Turning to this clonotype: Given the absence of the conserved phenylalanine or tryptophan at the CDR3 end, a read error is likely. The genes are TRBV7-6 and TRBJ2-2; no definite D call. The CDR3 extends over 13 amino acids. The V end was cut by 3 bases, the J end by 7 bases, with 9 bases between. Per germline, CDR1 SGHVS and CDR2 FNYEAQ. The CDR3 bases are TGTGCCAGCAGCTTCGTGGCTCTCGGGGAGCTGTTTTTG. Its translation: CASSFVALGELFL.

In its sample, this clonotype was seen many times. This rearrangement joins TRBV6-8 to TRBJ1-5; D unclear. Germline CDR1 reads MNHGY; CDR2 reads SAAAGT. V lost 0 bases and J 2 bases, leaving 8 bases between the germline ends. CDR3 length: 15 residues. The CDR3 reads CASSYSDRGNQPQHF. CDR3 sequence (DNA): TGTGCCAGCAGTTACTCGGATAGGGGCAATCAGCCCCAGCATTTT.

This clonotype turned up a few times. This chain joins TRBV15 and TRBJ2-5; D might be TRBD1 (6 bases). The CDR3 has 15 residues. Germline V CDR1 and CDR2: LNHNV, YYDKDF (reference sequence). V shed 1 base and J shed 0 bases, with 9 bases lying between them. The CDR3 is CATSRGAGDQETQYF. The CDR3 coding sequence is TGTGCCACCAGCAGAGGGGCAGGGGACCAAGAGACCCAGTACTTC.

There are a few counts of this clonotype. V usage is TRBV15 and J usage is TRBJ2-2, with D unresolved. This CDR3 has 12 residues. Trimming removed 9 bases from V and 4 bases from J, with 9 bases in between. From germline, CDR1 is LNHNV and CDR2 YYDKDF (reference sequence). The CDR3 spells CATRRPTGELFF. The CDR3 bases are TGTGCCACTCGCCGCCCCACCGGGGAGCTGTTTTTT.

This clonotype was observed at least ten times. The rearrangement uses TRBV7-2 and TRBJ2-1, with 8 bases matching TRBD2. Germline V lookup: CDR1 SGHTA, CDR2 FQGNSA. The CDR3 is 17 residues long. After removal of 4 bases from V and 7 bases from J, the junction contained 15 bases not matched to a gene. The CDR3 loop is CASSSRVQSGSWNEQFF. CDR3 nucleotide sequence: TGTGCCAGCAGCTCTAGGGTACAAAGCGGGAGCTGGAATGAGCAGTTCTTC.

This clonotype was seen repeatedly, ten times or more. The rearrangement joins TRBV11-2 to TRBJ1-1, with TRBD1 as a possible D gene (6 bases). Germline lookup yields CDR1 SGHAT and CDR2 FQNNGV. V was clipped by 4 bases and J by 1 base, with 13 bases between them. The CDR3 consists of 15 residues. The CDR3 here is CASSSTDRKNTEAFF. For the CDR3, the DNA is TGTGCCAGCAGCTCCACCGACAGGAAGAACACTGAAGCTTTCTTT.

This clonotype has ten or more counts. The rearrangement links TRBV12-3 or TRBV12-4 to TRBJ1-1; D is unclear. The length of the CDR3 is 14 residues. Trimming removed 3 bases from V and 4 bases from J, with 12 bases in between. The DNA for the CDR3 is TGTGCCAGCAGTTTTTTGGGGTTCGGCACTGAAGCTTTCTTT. Its translation is CASSFLGFGTEAFF.

This chain connects TRBV25-1 to TRBJ2-7; 8 bases map to TRBD2. The CDR3 runs 14 residues. Per germline, CDR1 MGHDK and CDR2 SYGVNS. Trimming cost V 6 bases and J 1 base; bases outside gene matches: 5. As DNA, the CDR3 is TGTGCCAGCAGAAAAGCGGGAGCGTCCTACGAGCAGTACTTC. Its translation: CASRKAGASYEQYF.

This clonotype was seen only a few times. The V gene is TRBV6-6, the J gene TRBJ2-7; 8 bases map to TRBD2. Germline assignment: CDR1 MNHNY and CDR2 SVGAGI (reference sequence). V lost 6 bases and J lost 1; bases outside the gene matches: 2. The CDR3 runs 13 residues. In nucleotides, the CDR3 is TGTGCCAGCAGAGCGGGAGAATCCTACGAGCAGTACTTC. Translating it yields CASRAGESYEQYF.

The chain couples TRBV7-6 to TRBJ2-2; 10 bases are a match to TRBD2. With 5 bases clipped from V and 7 bases from J, the junction kept 10 bases outside the gene matches. The germline V gene has CDR1 SGHVS and CDR2 FNYEAQ. The CDR3 consists of 16 residues. The CDR3 DNA reads as TGTGCCAGCAGCCACTCCCTAGCGGGAGTTATCGGGGAGCTGTTTTTT. This encodes CASSHSLAGVIGELFF.

This clonotype has more than one count but fewer than ten. CDR3 sequence: CSAPGLAGLYEQYF. CDR3 DNA: TGCAGTGCGCCGGGACTAGCGGGATTGTACGAGCAGTACTTC. The chain has TRBV20-1 and TRBJ2-7, with 13 bases aligning to TRBD2. V was pared by 6 bases and J by 4 bases, with 6 bases of the junction left unmatched. This CDR3 is 14 amino acids long. Germline CDR1 is DFQATT and CDR2 is SNEGSKA (reference sequence).